Detailed here is one T cell receptor beta chain. The antigen it binds to is not known. No quality values exist for individual bases; no much larger clone is one base distant. The data are from a study of beta chain features in type 1 diabetes (dated by TCRdb to between 2018 and 2020). Study-level background: Mean age, gender distribution, total cell number and subset yield did not differ between patients and healthy donors. A total of some 110 million sorted cells were examined across all samples, and a strong correlation was observed between cell number per subset and RNA yield. In the study, recently diagnosed type 1 diabetes patients and matched healthy donors were compared on the TCRB repertoires of their sorted circulating CD4+ T cell subsets. Naive and central memory subsets were obtained from all 30 or so donors, but regulatory and stem cell-like memory subsets were isolated from only 8 patients and 8 healthy donors.

Each donor gave one peripheral blood draw, averaging around 0.11 L, which was collected into heparinised tubes. A BD FACSAria II was used to sort naive, central memory, regulatory and stem cell-like memory CD4+ T cells with a panel that included CD45RO, CCR7, CD25, CD127, CD95 and CD27. Every sorted population had a purity above 95%. PBMCs were isolated immediately by Lymphoprep density gradient centrifugation and stained directly without culture. Samples were stained and sorted in pairs, with one healthy donor and one patient per experiment, so that batch effects were minimized. The CDR3 covers 16 residues, taking in both the cysteine and the phenylalanine. The DNA shown is the 48-base CDR3, in frame from base 1. From a lookup of the germline V gene, CDR1 and CDR2 are SGHRS and YFSETQ. V is shortened by 7 bases, J by 0 bases, and the region joining them spans 19 bases. Paper-wide results and their limitations: At VDJ recombination sites, patients with type 1 diabetes made fewer insertions and deleted more nucleotides, a pattern implying thymic rearrangement abnormalities. In all four CD4+ subsets, TCRB CDR3 length was moderately but significantly shorter in type 1 diabetes patients. Because small numbers of individuals were included in the HLA sub-analyses, any influence of HLA type on TCRB rearrangement was left unresolved. Naive, central memory and regulatory TCRB repertoires appeared to be more alike among patients than among healthy donors. Because cDNA was sequenced instead of genomic DNA, highly expressing activated cells could be over-represented, though the groups showed no difference in activation or CD3 levels. PCR might favor shorter templates, but patient and control samples were amplified and corrected together, so any skew would affect both groups equally.

All of the isolated RNA was reverse transcribed with the High Capacity cDNA Reverse Transcription Kit, so expressed TCRB transcripts were sequenced. Deep immunoSEQ sequencing was performed on naive, central memory and regulatory T cell samples, with an average of around 3.5 million total reads per sample. After sorted cells were lysed in RLT buffer, RNA was extracted with DNase-treated RNeasy Micro or Mini kits, with the choice depending on cell number. To prevent cross-contamination, every cell subset was processed on its own, while patient and healthy donor samples were processed together. Using the immunoSEQ multiplex PCR, TCRB sequences were amplified from cDNA into 87-bp fragments spanning the CDR3 region. Amplicons were sequenced on the Illumina HiSeq platform. On the study's bioinformatics: PCR bias was corrected computationally using synthetic template baselines, and reads within Hamming distance 2 were collapsed, with unmergeable singletons discarded. Reads were aligned against IMGT to assign V, D and J genes, CDR3 length and insertions or deletions at six rearrangement sites. Clonotype counts were normalized to sorted cell number within each subset before computing true diversity and Gini coefficients with the tcR R package. Repertoire sharing was quantified using the overlap coefficient calculated on TCRB nucleotide sequences. Here the immuneACCESS table is served through TCRdb, limited to in-frame sequences with V and J called. Missing clones are a known gap in these copies; in checked studies unresolved V genes cover under half, and the rest lacks a known reason. That table is the source of V, J and clone size, and D and trimming were worked out from the DNA. The table for this sample lists some 350,000 clones; 9.6% of them were counted only once. The leading ten clones occupy roughly 0.54% of the sample.

Recombination connected TRBV5-1 to TRBJ1-1; the D gene lacks a confident call. The sequencing sample was made of central memory CD4+ T cells from blood. This TCR came from a man aged 25 to 40 with type 1 diabetes. The DNA is TGCGCCAGCCGAACGGGTTTTATCACAATGAACACTGAAGCTTTCTTT. The resulting protein is CASRTGFITMNTEAFF.